Below, one TCR beta chain is given with its context. The antigen remains undetermined. Sequencing used immunoSEQ multiplex PCR; TCRdb keeps in-frame clones, though not all of them. The sample carries roughly 70,000 clones, 87% recorded once. This record belongs to a study of OX40 agonist ivuxolimab in advanced cancers. Turning to the study itself: Patients received ivuxolimab, an agonistic anti-OX40 (CD134) antibody. Study-wide findings and caveats: Determination of antigen specificity was not performed for the expanded peripheral T cells. Averaged across samples, CD8+ T cells carried more expanded clones than CD4+ did.

Deletions cut 5 bases from V and 3 bases from J, with 22 bases between. Per germline, CDR1 MDHEN and CDR2 SYDVKM. This CDR3 is built from 17 residues. This chain uses TRBV28 with TRBJ1-2; maybe TRBD1 (5 bases). The sample was CD4+ or CD8+ T cells sorted from blood, taken in a trial of the OX40 agonist ivuxolimab. The sequence was obtained from an adult with an advanced solid tumor such as melanoma, head and neck, liver or kidney cancer. The CDR3 loop is CASSRLGDRIWDYGYTF. CDR3 DNA: TGTGCCAGCAGTCGCCTGGGGGACCGAATATGGGACTATGGCTACACCTTC.